Each of the 24 T cell receptor beta chains below was sequenced from the same sample in a study of T cell responses to AZD1222 COVID-19 vaccine (dated by TCRdb to 2020 to 2022). Library construction relied on the immunoSEQ multiplex PCR assay. The table comes from immuneACCESS by way of TCRdb, which keeps in-frame sequences with V and J called. Part of the clones is missing from these tables; in studies checked, under half for an unresolved V gene and the rest for unknown reasons. A total of about 180,000 clones appear in this sample, almost 90% of them only once. Under 14% of the sample rests with the top ten. Per the publication, the time point label means: about 28 days (+/-7) after the second vaccine dose. Source: peripheral blood, taken 28 days after the second AZD1222 dose. All receptors come from an adult who received the AZD1222 COVID-19 vaccine.

Note on this clone: Mismatch with germline at one junction end may stem from a read error. The genes are TRBV7-7 and TRBJ2-7; D possibly corresponds to TRBD1 (6 bases). The CDR3 is made up of 14 amino acids. Germline-derived CDR1 and CDR2 are SSHAT and FNYEAQ (reference sequence). CDR3 residues: CASSQNTGSYEQYF. Here the CDR3 DNA reads TGTGCTAGCAGCCAAAACACAGGGTCCTACGAGCAGTACTTC. Together with reference TRBV7-7 and TRBJ2-7, the CDR3 gives the full variable domain: GAGVSQSPRYKVTKRGQDVTLRCDPISSHATLYWYQQALGQGPEFLTYFNYEAQPDKSGLPSDRFSAERPEGSISTLTIQRTEQRDSAMYRCASSQNTGSYEQYFGPGTRLTVT.

The rearrangement links TRBV21-1 to TRBJ2-3; the D call in the table, TRBD1, was not verified against the DNA. TRBV21-1 is marked as a pseudogene. The CDR3 runs 16 residues. The DNA for the CDR3 is TGTGCCAGCAGCTCAAACAATAACAGGGCCACAGATACGCAGTATTTT. It is translated as CASSSNNNRATDTQYF.

J is TRBJ1-6 and V is TRBV5-6; possible D gene TRBD1, 5 bases. Trimming took 4 bases from V and 3 from J, leaving 14 bases between them. The germline V gene has CDR1 SGHDT and CDR2 YYEEEE. The CDR3 length is 16 residues. The CDR3 DNA is TGTGCCAGCAGCCCACATGGGGGGGGCTATAATTCACCCCTCCACTTT. It encodes CASSPHGGGYNSPLHF.

This clone was seen just once. The genes are TRBV30 and TRBJ1-5, with D unresolved. CDR3 length equals 15 residues. In germline, CDR1 is GTSNPN, CDR2 SVGIG (reference sequence). The germline V and J ends were trimmed by 3 bases and 2 bases, with 14 bases remaining between them. CDR3 nucleotides: TGTGCCTGGAGCCGAAAGACCGGTGGCAATCAGCCCCAGCATTTT. Translation gives CAWSRKTGGNQPQHF.

This chain uses TRBV7-8 with TRBJ2-1; the match to TRBD2 covers 9 bases. Looked up from germline, CDR1 is SGHVS and CDR2 is FQNEAQ. The CDR3 runs 17 residues. Losses at the gene ends were 3 bases for V and 2 bases for J; bases not matched to a gene: 8. CDR3 in amino acids: CASSLGGLAGPYNEQFF. CDR3 nucleotides: TGTGCCAGCAGCTTGGGGGGTCTAGCGGGACCCTACAATGAGCAGTTCTTC.

V usage is TRBV5-1 and J usage is TRBJ2-7; weak D call: TRBD2 (6 bases). This CDR3 is built from 15 residues. The germline V and J ends were trimmed by 2 bases and 2 bases, with 14 bases remaining between them. Looked up from germline, CDR1 is SGHRS and CDR2 is YFSETQ. The CDR3 loop is CASSFGSGGTYEQYF. In DNA form, the CDR3 reads TGCGCCAGCAGCTTCGGTAGCGGAGGCACCTACGAGCAGTACTTC.

The rearrangement uses TRBV7-3 and TRBJ1-3; D ambiguous. Germline CDR1 SGHTA, CDR2 FQGTGA. The CDR3 totals 13 residues. The ends were cut back, 1 base at V and 3 bases at J, with 4 bases in the middle. This CDR3 reads CASSLSVGNTIYF. CDR3 nucleotides: TGTGCCAGCAGCTTAAGCGTTGGAAACACCATATATTTT.

This clone appeared once. This chain uses TRBV7-2 with TRBJ1-3; D remains ambiguous. Germline V gene lookup returns CDR1 SGHTA and CDR2 FQGNSA. V lost 0 bases to trimming and J lost 7 bases, with 10 bases between them. The CDR3 contains 14 residues. The CDR3 bases are TGTGCCAGCAGCTTAGCAGGGTTGAGGAACACCATATATTTT. Protein: CASSLAGLRNTIYF.

The chain uses TRBV5-5 and TRBJ1-2, with D hard to call. The V end lost 0 bases, the J end lost 3 bases, and 6 bases lay between the germline ends. CDR1 is SGHKS, CDR2 YYEKEE, per germline (reference sequence). This CDR3 has 13 residues. The CDR3 DNA is TGTGCCAGCAGCTTGGACAGCGACTATGGCTACACCTTC. Its protein is CASSLDSDYGYTF.

The V call is TRBV27, the J call TRBJ2-2; 8 bases agree with TRBD2. Germline V gives CDR1 MNHEY, CDR2 SMNVEV (reference sequence). J gave up 0 bases and V 3 bases, and 9 bases lay outside the gene matches. This CDR3 is built from 18 residues. In DNA, the CDR3 is TGTGCCAGCAGTTTGGGTAGCGGGGAACCGTCGAACACCGGGGAGCTGTTTTTT. This encodes CASSLGSGEPSNTGELFF.

The chain couples TRBV6-5 to TRBJ2-5; 7 bases are a match to TRBD2. The J segment lost 4 bases and the V segment lost 5 bases, leaving 7 bases of the junction unmatched. CDR1 and CDR2 (germline): MNHEY, SVGAGI. The CDR3 spans 14 residues. The CDR3 DNA is TGTGCCAGCAGTCGCCGGGAGGCTGCAGAGACCCAGTACTTC. It codes for CASSRREAAETQYF.

Here the CDR3 DNA reads TGTGCCAGCAGTGAACTTGGACCAGAAAAACTGTTTTTT. Its protein product is CASSELGPEKLFF. V usage is TRBV6-1 and J usage is TRBJ1-4, with unresolved D. The ends were cut back, 2 bases at V and 8 bases at J, with 9 bases in the middle. The CDR3 has 13 residues. CDR1 is MNHNS, CDR2 SASEGT, per germline.

This clone was counted a single time. The chain couples TRBV9 to TRBJ1-4; D unresolved. V gave up 4 bases and J gave up 2 bases, with 12 bases separating them. This CDR3 has 15 amino acids. Germline V CDR1 and CDR2: SGDLS, YYNGEE. The CDR3 region has the DNA TGTGCCAGCAGCTACGGGGTGACGACTAATGAAAAACTGTTTTTT. The encoded protein is CASSYGVTTNEKLFF.

CDR3 in amino acids: CAWSGLGGPGDTQYF. The CDR3 bases are TGTGCCTGGAGTGGCCTTGGGGGGCCTGGAGATACGCAGTATTTT. The genes are TRBV30 and TRBJ2-3; D may be TRBD1 or TRBD2 (6 bases each). Trimming removed 1 base at V and 5 bases at J, with 16 bases between. The germline CDR1 and CDR2 sequences are GTSNPN and SVGIG (reference sequence). The CDR3 contains 15 residues.

J is TRBJ1-4 and V is TRBV23-1; 7 nucleotides line up with TRBD1. TRBV23-1 is recorded as an ORF, its role being uncertain. Losses at the gene ends were 10 bases for V and 3 bases for J; bases not matched to a gene: 14. This CDR3 region has 16 residues. This CDR3 reads CATHSWRDRPNEKLFF. For the CDR3, the DNA is TGCGCCACTCATAGCTGGCGGGACAGACCTAATGAAAAACTGTTTTTT.

This chain connects TRBV3-1 (or the pseudogene TRBV3-2) to TRBJ1-2, with a possible D match to TRBD1 (5 bases). Trimming left V 1 base short and J 7 bases short, with 13 bases between. CDR3 length: 14 amino acids. Per the germline V gene, CDR1 is LGHDT and CDR2 is YNNKEL (reference sequence). Here the CDR3 DNA reads TGTGCCAGCAGCCAAGTCGCACAGGAGGGTGGCTACACCTTC. Its translation: CASSQVAQEGGYTF.

The chain links TRBV19 to TRBJ2-1, with 7 bases fitting TRBD1. Losses at the gene ends were 4 bases for V and 5 bases for J; bases not matched to a gene: 2. Germline-derived CDR1 and CDR2 are LNHDA and SQIVND (reference sequence). This CDR3 has 13 amino acids. The CDR3 DNA reads as TGTGCCAGTAGTACCAGGGGGAACAATGAGCAGTTCTTC. Protein product: CASSTRGNNEQFF. Variable domain in full (rest from reference TRBV19 and TRBJ2-1): DGGITQSPKYLFRKEGQNVTLSCEQNLNHDAMYWYRQDPGQGLRLIYYSQIVNDFQKGDIAEGYSVSREKKESFPLTVTSAQKNPTAFYLCASSTRGNNEQFFGPGTRLTVL.

The chain combines TRBV7-2 with TRBJ2-7, with D perhaps TRBD1 or TRBD2 (5 bases each). V was shortened by 2 bases and J by 2 bases, with 10 bases between the two germline ends. This CDR3 is built from 14 residues. Germline loops: CDR1 SGHTA, CDR2 FQGNSA. CDR3 sequence (DNA): TGTGCCAGCAGCTTAAACCAGGGACCCTACGAGCAGTACTTC. The encoded protein is CASSLNQGPYEQYF.

The V and J genes are TRBV7-3 and TRBJ2-1, with 8 bases lining up with TRBD2. The J segment lost 4 bases and the V segment lost 1 base, leaving 3 bases of the junction unmatched. The CDR3 consists of 15 residues. Germline assignment: CDR1 SGHTA and CDR2 FQGTGA. CDR3 sequence: CASSLNGGDYNEQFF. For the CDR3, the DNA is TGTGCCAGCAGCTTAAACGGGGGGGATTACAATGAGCAGTTCTTC.

V usage is TRBV3-1 (or the pseudogene TRBV3-2) and J usage is TRBJ1-3, with D unclear. Trimming shortened V by 0 bases and J by 4 bases, and 16 bases separated the two germline ends. Germline-derived CDR1 and CDR2 are LGHDT and YNNKEL (reference sequence). The CDR3 consists of 17 residues. CDR3 protein: CASSQDPGSGPGNTIYF. The CDR3 DNA is TGTGCCAGCAGCCAAGATCCGGGGAGTGGTCCCGGAAACACCATATATTTT.

The chain uses TRBV5-6 and TRBJ1-6, with D possibly being TRBD1 (6 bases). Per the germline V gene, CDR1 is SGHDT and CDR2 is YYEEEE. V lost 4 bases to trimming and J lost 6 bases, with 11 bases between them. This CDR3 comprises 14 residues. This CDR3 reads CASSAGHLNSPLHF. CDR3 nucleotides: TGTGCCAGCAGCGCGGGACACCTTAATTCACCCCTCCACTTT.

V gene TRBV5-1 combines with J gene TRBJ1-2; 7 positions agree with TRBD1. Germline CDR1 SGHRS, CDR2 YFSETQ. Losses at the gene ends were 4 bases for V and 1 base for J; bases not matched to a gene: 7. This CDR3 comprises 15 residues. The CDR3 nucleotides are TGCGCCAGCAGCCCGGGACAGCCTAGTAACTATGGCTACACCTTC. This sequence encodes CASSPGQPSNYGYTF.

The sample holds one count of this clone. This sequence joins TRBV2 and TRBJ1-2; 7 bases agree with TRBD1. The ends lost 6 bases at V and 7 bases at J; junction bases unmatched: 5. The CDR3 runs to 12 residues. Germline CDR1 and CDR2: SNHLY and FYNNEI. The CDR3 loop reads CASSQTGPGYTF. CDR3 nucleotides: TGTGCCAGCAGCCAGACAGGGCCTGGCTACACCTTC.

The J gene is TRBJ1-2, the V gene TRBV5-4; D might be TRBD1 (5 bases). Germline V gives CDR1 SGHNT, CDR2 YYREEE (reference sequence). The CDR3 runs 14 residues. The V and J ends lost 4 bases and 6 bases respectively, with 16 bases between them. This CDR3 is CASSTWGRADGYTF. CDR3 bases: TGTGCCAGCAGCACGTGGGGCAGGGCAGATGGCTACACCTTC.